These 28 T cell receptor beta chains share one sample of origin, sequenced in a study of memory CD4+ T cells and cytomegalovirus serostatus. Libraries were prepared by immunoSEQ multiplex PCR; TCRdb keeps only in-frame clonotypes and omits some of them. The sample yields over 65,000 clones, about 70% seen once. The sort gate was single viable CD3+CD4+CD8-CD45RO+ cells for memory CD4+ T cells. The sample was memory CD4+ T cells from blood. The receptors were sampled from an adult in good health and CMV-seropositive.

This clone was recorded a few times. This chain connects TRBV4-1 to TRBJ1-1; D unresolved. The germline CDR1 and CDR2 sequences are MGHRA and YSYEKL. Trimming left V 4 bases short and J 5 bases short, with 17 bases between. The CDR3 is made up of 15 amino acids. In nucleotides, the CDR3 is TGCGCCAGCAGCCTGACTGAGGGAAGCAGGACTGAAGCTTTCTTT. Its translation is CASSLTEGSRTEAFF.

This chain connects TRBV15 to TRBJ2-5; no definite D call. The ends were cut back, 1 base at V and 5 bases at J, with 14 bases in the middle. Per germline, CDR1 LNHNV and CDR2 YYDKDF (reference sequence). The CDR3 totals 15 residues. In DNA, the CDR3 is TGTGCCACCAGCAGAGCTCGCCAGCCCTCGGAGACCCAGTACTTC. Translating gives CATSRARQPSETQYF.

The chain couples TRBV25-1 to TRBJ2-6; the match to TRBD2 covers 7 bases. The CDR3 consists of 15 residues. V lost 8 bases and J lost 2; bases outside the gene matches: 6. The germline CDR1 and CDR2 sequences are MGHDK and SYGVNS. CDR3 amino acids: CASSLGGTGANVLTF. For the CDR3, the DNA is TGTGCCAGCTCCCTGGGGGGGACTGGGGCCAACGTCCTGACTTTC.

The chain links TRBV4-2 to TRBJ2-5; 8 bases agree with TRBD1. The CDR3 runs 15 residues. Germline-derived CDR1 and CDR2 are LGHNA and YNFKEQ. The junction had 7 bases not matched to a gene; V was cut back by 0 bases and J by 7 bases. For the CDR3, the DNA is TGTGCCAGCAGCCAAGAGTGGCAGGGGGCTGGGACCCAGTACTTC. Protein product: CASSQEWQGAGTQYF.

The chain is built from TRBV19 and TRBJ2-3; 8 positions match TRBD2. Germline trimming cut 5 bases from V and 3 bases from J; bases unmatched to any gene: 7. The CDR3 sequence is 15 residues long. Germline assignment: CDR1 LNHDA and CDR2 SQIVND (reference sequence). The CDR3 here is CASSSGTGGTDTQYF. CDR3 DNA: TGTGCCAGTAGTTCGGGGACGGGGGGGACAGATACGCAGTATTTT. Using reference TRBV19 and TRBJ2-3 for the parts outside the CDR3, the full variable domain is DGGITQSPKYLFRKEGQNVTLSCEQNLNHDAMYWYRQDPGQGLRLIYYSQIVNDFQKGDIAEGYSVSREKKESFPLTVTSAQKNPTAFYLCASSSGTGGTDTQYFGPGTRLTVL.

The chain links TRBV9 to TRBJ2-7; D may be TRBD2 (6 bases). Germline values: CDR1 SGDLS, CDR2 YYNGEE. Deletions cut 0 bases from V and 3 bases from J, with 16 bases between. The CDR3 loop spans 16 amino acids. The CDR3, as DNA: TGTGCCAGCAGCGTAGGCGGCGGGATGACCTTCTACGAGCAGTACTTC. Residues: CASSVGGGMTFYEQYF. Looking up the rest from reference TRBV9 and TRBJ2-7 gives the full variable domain: DSGVTQTPKHLITATGQRVTLRCSPRSGDLSVYWYQQSLDQGLQFLIQYYNGEERAKGNILERFSAQQFPDLHSELNLSSLELGDSALYFCASSVGGGMTFYEQYFGPGTRLTVT.

This clone occurred a few times. The J gene is TRBJ2-7, the V gene TRBV6-4; 10 bases fit TRBD1. Trimming removed 2 bases from V and 2 bases from J; junction bases left unmatched: 3. The CDR3 is 15 amino acids. CDR1 is MRHNA, CDR2 SNTAGT, per germline. The CDR3, as DNA: TGTGCCAGCAGTGACCCCGGACAGGGGGCCTACGAGCAGTACTTC. Protein sequence: CASSDPGQGAYEQYF.

Only a few counts were recorded for this clone. The V gene is TRBV11-2, the J gene TRBJ1-2; 8 nucleotides match TRBD1. Germline trimming cut 4 bases from V and 0 bases from J; bases unmatched to any gene: 7. This CDR3 is 16 amino acids long. CDR1 is SGHAT and CDR2 is FQNNGV in the germline V gene. The CDR3 coding sequence is TGTGCCAGCAGCTCGACAGGACAGGGAACTAACTATGGCTACACCTTC. As protein: CASSSTGQGTNYGYTF.

In this sample, this clone turned up a few times. V and J are TRBV6-5 and TRBJ1-3, with D unresolved. Trimming took off 5 bases at V and 3 bases at J, with 14 bases between the two ends. Germline CDR1 MNHEY, CDR2 SVGAGI. CDR3 length equals 15 residues. The CDR3 sequence is CASSPELGIGNTIYF. The CDR3 coding sequence is TGTGCCAGCAGTCCCGAGCTGGGGATTGGAAACACCATATATTTT.

The rearrangement joins TRBV28 to TRBJ2-5; D perhaps matches TRBD2 (5 bases). V shed 6 bases and J shed 2 bases, with 10 bases lying between them. The CDR3 has 13 amino acids. CDR1 is MDHEN, CDR2 SYDVKM, per germline. The CDR3 nucleotides read TGTGCCAGCAGCGAGGGAGCTCAAGAGACCCAGTACTTC. As protein: CASSEGAQETQYF.

This clone has a single count. J is TRBJ1-4 and V is TRBV27; 8 positions agree with TRBD1. J lost 7 bases, V lost 4 bases, and 8 bases had no gene match. CDR3 size: 15 residues. Germline assignment: CDR1 MNHEY and CDR2 SMNVEV (reference sequence). CDR3 DNA sequence: TGTGCCAGCAGTTCATGGACAGGGACGGGTGAAAAACTGTTTTTT. Translating gives CASSSWTGTGEKLFF.

Worth noting for this clone: At one end the junction does not follow the germline gene, possibly because of a read error. V and J are TRBV7-7 and TRBJ2-1; 10 bases are shared with TRBD2. Germline assignment: CDR1 SSHAT and CDR2 FNYEAQ (reference sequence). The CDR3 contains 15 residues. The CDR3 spells CASSLKAGGPGEQFF. The CDR3 region has the DNA TGTGCTAGCAGCTTAAAAGCGGGAGGGCCGGGGGAGCAGTTCTTC.

This chain connects TRBV10-3 to TRBJ2-7, with D maybe TRBD2 (5 bases). Germline values: CDR1 ENHRY, CDR2 SYGVKD. Trimming left V 7 bases short and J 6 bases short, with 16 bases between. The CDR3 is made up of 13 amino acids. CDR3 bases: TGTGCCATCAAAGACTATCTAGTAGCCGAGCAGTACTTC. Its translation: CAIKDYLVAEQYF.

This chain connects TRBV7-9 to TRBJ1-1; no clear D gene. From germline, CDR1 is SEHNR and CDR2 FQNEAQ (reference sequence). Trimming removed 5 bases from V and 8 bases from J, with 18 bases in between. CDR3 length: 14 amino acids. The DNA of the CDR3 is TGTGCCAGCAGCCCGGGATTATTATTAAAGGAAGCTTTCTTT. Protein product: CASSPGLLLKEAFF. Variable domain in full (rest from reference TRBV7-9 and TRBJ1-1): DTGVSQNPRHKITKRGQNVTFRCDPISEHNRLYWYRQTLGQGPEFLTYFQNEAQLEKSRLLSDRFSAERPKGSFSTLEIQRTEQGDSAMYLCASSPGLLLKEAFFGQGTRLTVV.

This rearrangement joins TRBV20-1 to TRBJ2-1, with D unresolved. CDR3 length equals 8 residues. Germline V gene lookup returns CDR1 DFQATT and CDR2 SNEGSKA (reference sequence). The CDR3 spells CSHNEQFF. CDR3 coding DNA: TGCAGCCACAATGAGCAGTTCTTC.

The V and J genes are TRBV30 and TRBJ1-2; no clear D gene. V dropped 4 bases and J dropped 1 base, with 10 bases sitting between them. The length of the CDR3 is 13 residues. The germline V gene encodes CDR1 GTSNPN and CDR2 SVGIG (reference sequence). CDR3 in amino acids: CAWTPSYNYGYTF. The CDR3 bases are TGTGCCTGGACCCCTAGTTATAACTATGGCTACACCTTC.

This chain links TRBV5-1 with TRBJ2-7, with D perhaps TRBD2 (5 bases). Per the germline V gene, CDR1 is SGHRS and CDR2 is YFSETQ. V lost 7 bases and J 4 bases, leaving 15 bases between the germline ends. The CDR3 has 13 amino acids. This chain's CDR3 is CASAPSGDYEQYF. In DNA, the CDR3 is TGCGCCAGCGCTCCGTCCGGGGATTACGAGCAGTACTTC.

This clone came up once. The rearrangement joins TRBV18 to TRBJ1-2, with 8 nucleotides matching TRBD1. The CDR3 runs to 13 residues. CDR1 is KGHSH, CDR2 LQKENI, per germline. Trimming cost V 5 bases and J 8 bases; bases outside gene matches: 7. CDR3 nucleotide sequence: TGTGCCAGCTCAGGACAACAGGGGGGCGGCTACACCTTC. Translated: CASSGQQGGGYTF.

The gene calls are TRBV28 and TRBJ1-5, with D possibly TRBD1 on 5 matching bases. This CDR3 region has 16 residues. Germline values: CDR1 MDHEN, CDR2 SYDVKM. The germline V and J ends were trimmed by 6 bases and 0 bases, with 15 bases remaining between them. This CDR3 reads CASRRPGLYSNQPQHF. The CDR3 nucleotides read TGTGCCAGCAGACGACCGGGACTTTATAGCAATCAGCCCCAGCATTTT.

This sequence joins TRBV7-8 and TRBJ2-7; the match to TRBD1 covers 7 bases. The V gene end was trimmed by 5 bases and the J gene end by 7 bases; junction bases not matched to a gene: 8. In germline, CDR1 is SGHVS, CDR2 FQNEAQ. The CDR3 is 13 residues long. The DNA of the CDR3 is TGTGCCAGCAGCCAAGGACAGGATATGGAGCAGTACTTC. Encoded protein: CASSQGQDMEQYF.

The chain uses TRBV4-3 and TRBJ2-6, with no clear D. Germline CDR1 and CDR2: LGHNA and YSLEER. The V gene lost 0 bases and the J gene lost 0 bases, with 3 bases spanning the gap. CDR3 size: 15 residues. The CDR3 DNA sequence: TGCGCCAGCAGCCAAGAATTCTCTGGGGCCAACGTCCTGACTTTC. This translates into CASSQEFSGANVLTF.

The chain carries TRBV6-1 and TRBJ2-1; D is ambiguous. V was cut by 3 bases and J by 9 bases, with 12 bases left in between. CDR1 and CDR2 (germline): MNHNS, SASEGT. The CDR3 sequence is 13 residues long. CDR3 sequence (DNA): TGTGCCAGCAGTGAGGGTAGAATGGGTGAGCAGTTCTTC. Translation: CASSEGRMGEQFF.

The J gene is TRBJ2-5, the V gene TRBV7-9, with TRBD2 matching 8 bases. This CDR3 has 14 residues. V lost 1 base and J lost 4; bases outside the gene matches: 2. Germline values: CDR1 SEHNR, CDR2 FQNEAQ (reference sequence). Here the CDR3 DNA reads TGTGCCAGCAGCTTAGGACTAGCGCTAGAGACCCAGTACTTC. Its translation is CASSLGLALETQYF.

The V and J genes are TRBV7-2 and TRBJ1-1; 9 positions agree with TRBD1. CDR1 SGHTA and CDR2 FQGNSA come from the germline V gene. J lost 12 bases, V lost 1 base, and 9 bases had no gene match. The CDR3 is made up of 14 amino acids. The CDR3, as DNA: TGTGCCAGCAGCTTAGGGGGACAGGGACGGGAAACTTTCTTT. Residues: CASSLGGQGRETFF.

V usage is TRBV28 and J usage is TRBJ2-7; 8 nucleotides align to TRBD1. The V and J ends lost 1 base and 6 bases, in that order; junction bases with no gene match: 5. The germline CDR1 and CDR2 sequences are MDHEN and SYDVKM. The CDR3 runs 14 residues. The CDR3 DNA sequence: TGTGCCAGCAGTTTATCCCAGGGGGCCGGCGAGCAGTACTTC. This sequence encodes CASSLSQGAGEQYF.

This chain uses TRBV5-1 with TRBJ2-7, with 10 bases fitting TRBD1. The CDR3 has 15 amino acids. In germline, CDR1 is SGHRS, CDR2 YFSETQ. Unmatched junction bases numbered 7, after V lost 5 bases and J lost 2 bases. The CDR3 DNA sequence: TGCGCCAGCAGACCTGGGACAGGGGACACCTACGAGCAGTACTTC. Protein: CASRPGTGDTYEQYF.

V is TRBV7-3 and J is TRBJ2-6; 12 positions agree with TRBD1. The CDR3 extends over 19 amino acids. The germline V gene has CDR1 SGHTA and CDR2 FQGTGA. The ends lost 3 bases at V and 0 bases at J; junction bases unmatched: 6. The CDR3 DNA reads as TGTGCCAGCAGCTTGGGACAGGGGGCCGCGGGCTCTGGGGCCAACGTCCTGACTTTC. It codes for CASSLGQGAAGSGANVLTF.

CDR3 DNA: TGCGCCAGCAGCCATGATAGCCGGTCCTATGGCTACACCTTC. Protein product: CASSHDSRSYGYTF. J is TRBJ1-2 and V is TRBV5-1; D call uncertain. The V and J ends lost 4 bases and 4 bases respectively, with 14 bases between them. The length of the CDR3 is 14 residues. From germline, CDR1 is SGHRS and CDR2 YFSETQ.